The text below deals with one TCR beta chain. Profiled with immunoSEQ multiplex PCR; TCRdb holds only in-frame clones, not every one. The sample consists of just over 20,000 clones, about two thirds of them appearing once. This sample was taken from a study of intratumoral heterogeneity in liver cancer. Overall study: The median patient age was approximately 68 years, and most were male.

Trimming took 7 bases from V and 4 from J; bases not matched to a gene: 5. This CDR3 comprises 15 residues. CDR1 SNHLY and CDR2 FYNNEI come from the germline V gene. Before surgical resection, these early-stage hepatocellular carcinoma patients received no treatment. Sampled areas showed no macroscopic evidence of necrosis or hemorrhage. This specimen was tumor-adjacent normal tissue, taken before any cancer treatment. The gene calls are TRBV2 and TRBJ2-1, with 12 bases identical to TRBD2. This sequence was found in a woman in her 70s with hepatocellular carcinoma. The CDR3 is CASTSGRAKYNEQFF. The CDR3 DNA sequence: TGTGCCAGCACTAGCGGGAGGGCCAAATACAATGAGCAGTTCTTC. Full variable domain (outside the CDR3, taken from reference TRBV2 and TRBJ2-1): EPEVTQTPSHQVTQMGQEVILRCVPISNHLYFYWYRQILGQKVEFLVSFYNNEISEKSEIFDDQFSVERPDGSNFTLKIRSTKLEDSAMYFCASTSGRAKYNEQFFGPGTRLTVL.